This T cell receptor beta chain was observed in a study of cytomegalovirus exposure and HLA in healthy donors. General study points: Cytomegalovirus association was listed for 164 TCR beta chains. Previously analyzed data showed that most TCR beta V segments were productive at a frequency of about 87% or about 30%. Association of around 17,000 TCR beta sequences with HLA alleles was found at 0.05 false discovery rate in a later analysis.

On this clone: Antigen specificity is unknown.

The CDR3 is 15 residues long. Germline trimming cut 5 bases from V and 1 base from J; bases unmatched to any gene: 3. Germline V gene lookup returns CDR1 ENHRY and CDR2 SYGVKD. In the PCR, 60 Vbeta and 13 Jbeta primers were used. Authors' processing steps: An analysis performed later counted 72 million or so unique TCR beta chains (approximately 10 million of them shared). TCRdb keeps only in-frame clones here, not all; method: immunoSEQ multiplex PCR. V and J calls and clone size are those listed in that table; D and trimming were worked out from the DNA. The table has around 200,000 clones, about 79% seen once; the top ten hold 1.2%.

Sequencing was done on a sample of PBMCs. The V call is TRBV10-3, the J call TRBJ2-5, with 11 bases lining up with TRBD2. This clonotype was sampled from a girl aged 2-10 years in good health and CMV-seropositive. CDR3 region: CAISRGTSGQETQYF. In DNA form, the CDR3 reads TGTGCCATCAGTCGTGGGACTAGCGGCCAAGAGACCCAGTACTTC.